The entry below describes one T cell receptor (beta chain). This clonotype occurred many times. The specificity of this receptor is unknown. Base qualities are not provided; no much larger clone lies one nucleotide away. V lost 5 bases and J lost 2 bases; the stretch between them is 19 bases long. From the cysteine through the phenylalanine, the CDR3 covers 17 amino acids. The DNA shown is the 51-base CDR3, in frame from base 1. Taken from the germline V gene (reference sequence), the CDR1 and CDR2 loops are SEHNR and FQNEAQ. This entry is derived from a study of CD8 T cells in ankylosing spondylitis (dated by TCRdb to between 2016 and 2019). Regarding the complete study: The study profiled T cell receptor beta repertoires in healthy donors and ankylosing spondylitis patients to find disease-linked TCR variants. The full study cohort comprised 20 to 30 ankylosing spondylitis patients and over a hundred healthy donors. Peripheral blood was sampled, and synovial fluid was additionally collected from ankylosing spondylitis patients.

What the study reported, not specific to this receptor: The disease-linked clones had a CD8+ phenotype and were found at relatively low frequencies in peripheral blood. Blood from ankylosing spondylitis patients appeared to be characterized by a TCR beta motif made up of several highly homologous amino acid variants. Some of the motif variants had been reported before in the synovial fluid and blood of reactive arthritis patients, a finding that suggests common disease-initiation mechanisms. The disease-linked clones were reported as significantly enriched in matched synovial fluid samples from ankylosing spondylitis patients.

Sequencing relied on an Illumina HiSeq 2500. Quantitative 5'-RACE with molecular barcodes was the method used to prepare the TCR beta libraries. In the original analysis: A new computational method, built on a probabilistic model of VDJ rearrangement, was used to identify disease-linked TCR variants. The public reads were reprocessed in TCRdb via fastp at Q25 and MiXCR, keeping in-frame beta chains. Each CDR3 protein gets just one entry, which takes the most common genes and DNA from the rows behind it. These V and J calls rely on TCRdb rather than the paper's analysis. In all, the sample holds hundreds of thousands of distinct CDR3 sequences, and around 7.8% of those were seen once. Almost 7% of the sample is taken by the ten largest.

The sequence joins TRBV7-9 to TRBJ2-1; a tentative D match to TRBD1 spans 6 bases. Sample: blood, either unsorted or a sorted T cell fraction (not recorded which). This TCR derives from a male donor with ankylosing spondylitis or in good health (not recorded which). The CDR3 amino acid sequence is: CASSHQAQGRPYNEQFF. The bases read TGTGCCAGCAGCCACCAAGCACAGGGTAGGCCCTACAATGAGCAGTTCTTC.